Presented here are 22 T cell receptor beta chains from one specimen sequenced in a study of vaccination effects on CD4 cells after COVID-19. Sequencing used immunoSEQ multiplex PCR; TCRdb keeps in-frame clones, though not all of them. The sample has around 67,000 clones; approximately 80% are singletons. Antigens for these TCRs are unknown. Viral peptide pool expansion of antigen-specific CD4+ T cells preceded sequencing in the ViraFEST assay. The culture ran for about eleven days before CD4+ T cells were isolated. Of the BNT162b2 and mRNA-1273 vaccines, participants received two doses of one or the other. The specimen comprised CD4+ T cells from PBMCs cultured with HCoV-229E spike peptides, sampled after COVID-19 vaccination. Receptors were obtained from a human donor who received a COVID-19 vaccine.

This chain joins TRBV5-1 and TRBJ2-2; 9 bases map to TRBD2. The CDR3 is made up of 16 amino acids. The germline CDR1 and CDR2 sequences are SGHRS and YFSETQ. V trimming: 3 bases; J trimming: 5 bases; junction bases outside the gene matches: 8. The CDR3 loop reads CASSSTASGDTGELFF. The CDR3 bases are TGCGCCAGCAGCTCCACGGCTAGCGGGGATACCGGGGAGCTGTTTTTT.

Points on this clone: This CDR3 is also generated by other DNA sequences in the sample. The chain joins TRBV6-1 to TRBJ1-2, with D possibly TRBD1 on 5 matching bases. CDR3 length equals 13 residues. CDR1 and CDR2 (germline): MNHNS, SASEGT. The V end lost 3 bases, the J end lost 8 bases, and 13 bases lay between the germline ends. CDR3 protein: CASSEGPGLGYTF. CDR3 nucleotide sequence: TGTGCCAGCAGTGAGGGGCCAGGGCTGGGCTACACCTTC.

This chain links TRBV15 with TRBJ2-5; D possibly matches TRBD1 or TRBD2 (6 bases each). The CDR3 spans 15 residues. CDR1 LNHNV and CDR2 YYDKDF come from the germline V gene (reference sequence). Trimming removed 0 bases at V and 5 bases at J, with 13 bases between. Written as DNA, the CDR3 is TGTGCCACCAGCAGAGATGTCGGGGGCAGGGAGACCCAGTACTTC. Amino acids: CATSRDVGGRETQYF.

This chain joins TRBV30 and TRBJ1-5; 8 bases fit TRBD1. With V trimmed by 5 bases and J by 3 bases, 3 bases remained unmatched. The germline V gene encodes CDR1 GTSNPN and CDR2 SVGIG (reference sequence). This CDR3 contains 13 residues. The CDR3 DNA is TGTGCCTGGTCAGGGGGCTTCAATCAGCCCCAGCATTTT. Protein: CAWSGGFNQPQHF.

J is TRBJ2-3 and V is TRBV7-9, with TRBD1 matching 7 bases. Looked up from germline, CDR1 is SEHNR and CDR2 is FQNEAQ (reference sequence). With 6 bases clipped from V and 2 bases from J, the junction kept 8 bases outside the gene matches. CDR3 length: 15 residues. The CDR3 nucleotides are TGTGCCAGCAGGGCCCGGGACAGACCCACAGATACGCAGTATTTT. It is translated as CASRARDRPTDTQYF.

The rearrangement links TRBV2 to TRBJ1-2; D is possibly TRBD1 (5 bases). V was pared by 4 bases and J by 4 bases, with 13 bases between. The length of the CDR3 is 14 residues. Germline V gene data show CDR1 as SNHLY and CDR2 as FYNNEI. CDR3 sequence (DNA): TGTGCCAGCAGTGTGAGGGGCGCAGGCTATGGCTACACCTTC. This translates into CASSVRGAGYGYTF.

This clone turned up a few times. The rearrangement links TRBV5-4 to TRBJ1-3; 7 bases are shared with TRBD1. The CDR3 is 15 amino acids. After removal of 4 bases from V and 3 bases from J, the junction contained 7 bases not matched to a gene. Germline loops: CDR1 SGHNT, CDR2 YYREEE (reference sequence). CDR3 sequence reads: CASSKGGADGNTIYF. In nucleotides, the CDR3 is TGTGCCAGCAGCAAAGGGGGCGCGGATGGAAACACCATATATTTT.

In its sample, this clone was seen a few times. J is TRBJ2-7 and V is TRBV2; D ambiguous. The CDR3 extends over 12 amino acids. Trimming stripped 2 bases from V and 3 bases from J, with 5 bases between. The V gene's germline CDR1 is SNHLY and CDR2 FYNNEI. The CDR3 region has the DNA TGTGCCAGCAGTGAAATTTACTACGAGCAGTACGTC. Residues: CASSEIYYEQYV.

The genes are TRBV4-1 and TRBJ1-1; tentatively, D is TRBD1 (5 bases). V lost 2 bases and J 2 bases, leaving 21 bases between the germline ends. Per germline, CDR1 MGHRA and CDR2 YSYEKL. This CDR3 has 18 amino acids. Here the CDR3 reads CASSQFIVPGTGNTEAFF. CDR3 nucleotide sequence: TGCGCCAGCAGCCAATTCATCGTTCCCGGGACGGGCAACACTGAAGCTTTCTTT.

This clone is a singleton in its sample. The V call is TRBV24-1, the J call TRBJ2-7, with 7 bases identical to TRBD1. This CDR3 contains 16 residues. Germline V gives CDR1 KGHDR, CDR2 SFDVKD. V shed 9 bases, J shed 0 bases, and the junction held 13 bases outside the gene matches. CDR3 DNA sequence: TGTGCCACCGAGGGACAGCCACGTCTTTACTCCTACGAGCAGTACGTC. Its translation: CATEGQPRLYSYEQYV.

This chain joins TRBV7-2 and TRBJ2-3; the match to TRBD2 covers 7 bases. V lost 3 bases and J lost 4; bases outside the gene matches: 7. From germline, CDR1 is SGHTA and CDR2 FQGNSA. This CDR3 region has 15 residues. The CDR3 coding sequence is TGTGCCAGCAGCTTCTCGGGGGGACTGTCAGATACGCAGTATTTT. Translated: CASSFSGGLSDTQYF. Complete variable domain (other parts from reference TRBV7-2 and TRBJ2-3): GAGVSQSPSNKVTEKGKDVELRCDPISGHTALYWYRQSLGQGLEFLIYFQGNSAPDKSGLPSDRFSAERTGGSVSTLTIQRTQQEDSAVYLCASSFSGGLSDTQYFGPGTRLTVL.

This chain uses TRBV18 with TRBJ2-1, with TRBD2 identical over 7 bases. The CDR3 runs to 15 residues. V lost 6 bases, J lost 4 bases, and 9 bases stayed unmatched. CDR1 is KGHSH and CDR2 is LQKENI in the germline V gene. CDR3 in amino acids: CASSSNLAEYNEQFF. The CDR3 DNA reads TGTGCCAGCTCTTCTAATCTAGCGGAGTACAATGAGCAGTTCTTC.

The V gene is TRBV7-2, the J gene TRBJ1-4; D remains unclear. The CDR3 runs 15 residues. V lost 5 bases and J 4 bases, leaving 14 bases between the germline ends. Looked up from germline, CDR1 is SGHTA and CDR2 is FQGNSA. The CDR3 DNA reads as TGTGCCAGCAGCAGTACGGGCAGATTTAATGAAAAACTGTTTTTT. It translates to CASSSTGRFNEKLFF.

CDR3 sequence: CASSPGEADTQYF. Here the CDR3 DNA reads TGTGCCAGCTCACCAGGGGAAGCAGATACGCAGTATTTT. V usage is TRBV18 and J usage is TRBJ2-3; D not resolved. The CDR3 has 13 amino acids. From germline, CDR1 is KGHSH and CDR2 LQKENI. V was clipped by 2 bases and J by 4 bases, with 7 bases between them.

The chain recombines TRBV4-2 with TRBJ1-5; TRBD1 aligns across 7 bases. Germline-derived CDR1 and CDR2 are LGHNA and YNFKEQ. Unmatched junction bases numbered 7, after V lost 0 bases and J lost 8 bases. The CDR3 length is 15 residues. CDR3 bases: TGTGCCAGCAGCCAAGATTTACAGGGGCCTGAGCCCCAGCATTTT. Protein product: CASSQDLQGPEPQHF.

The gene calls are TRBV11-3 and TRBJ2-1, with D possibly matching TRBD2 (7 bases). Deletions cut 2 bases from V and 6 bases from J, with 17 bases between. The CDR3 has 16 amino acids. The germline V gene has CDR1 SGHNT and CDR2 YENEEA. This CDR3 reads CASSLRGGGLANEQFF. Written as DNA, the CDR3 is TGTGCCAGCAGCTTAAGAGGGGGGGGGCTCGCCAATGAGCAGTTCTTC.

This sequence joins TRBV30 and TRBJ1-5; D might be TRBD1 (6 bases). The CDR3 runs 12 residues. Per germline, CDR1 GTSNPN and CDR2 SVGIG (reference sequence). V dropped 0 bases and J dropped 6 bases, with 6 bases sitting between them. The CDR3 reads CAWSVGGQPQHF. The CDR3, as DNA: TGTGCCTGGAGTGTAGGGGGTCAGCCCCAGCATTTT. Full variable domain (rest looked up from reference TRBV30 and TRBJ1-5): SQTIHQWPATLVQPVGSPLSLECTVEGTSNPNLYWYRQAAGRGLQLLFYSVGIGQISSEVPQNLSASRPQDRQFILSSKKLLLSDSGFYLCAWSVGGQPQHFGDGTRLSIL.

This chain uses TRBV7-2 with TRBJ1-1, with D possibly being TRBD1 (5 bases). Germline CDR1 is SGHTA and CDR2 is FQGNSA. Between the trimmed V and J ends, which lost 5 bases and 5 bases, there was a span of 15 bases. The CDR3 is 14 residues long. The CDR3, as DNA: TGTGCCAGCAGCCCTTGGGCGGGGCCAACTGAAGCTTTCTTT. It yields the protein CASSPWAGPTEAFF. The variable domain in full, with the rest retrieved from reference TRBV7-2 and TRBJ1-1, is GAGVSQSPSNKVTEKGKDVELRCDPISGHTALYWYRQSLGQGLEFLIYFQGNSAPDKSGLPSDRFSAERTGGSVSTLTIQRTQQEDSAVYLCASSPWAGPTEAFFGQGTRLTVV.

The chain has TRBV12-3 or TRBV12-4 and TRBJ2-5; D possibly matches TRBD1 or TRBD2 (5 bases each). Trimming pared 5 bases from V and 7 bases from J, leaving 14 bases between. CDR3 size: 13 residues. The CDR3 reads CASSRDLPGTQYF. CDR3 bases: TGTGCCAGCAGTCGGGACCTCCCGGGGACCCAGTACTTC.

The chain joins TRBV7-3 to TRBJ2-2; the match to TRBD2 covers 11 bases. Germline V gene lookup returns CDR1 SGHTA and CDR2 FQGTGA. The CDR3 consists of 18 residues. Trimming at V came to 0 bases and at J to 3 bases, leaving 6 bases not matched to a gene. CDR3 sequence reads: CASSLTLTLAGDTGELFF. The CDR3 coding sequence is TGTGCCAGCAGCTTAACCCTGACACTAGCGGGGGACACCGGGGAGCTGTTTTTT.

The chain links TRBV12-3 or TRBV12-4 to TRBJ2-7; D tentatively reads TRBD1 or TRBD2 (5 bases each). CDR3 length equals 12 residues. The germline V and J ends were trimmed by 6 bases and 3 bases, with 9 bases remaining between them. Written as DNA, the CDR3 is TGTGCCAGCAGCCTGAGGGGCTACGAGCAGTACGTC. Its translation is CASSLRGYEQYV.

V and J are TRBV5-6 and TRBJ2-4; no firm D call. Germline V gene data show CDR1 as SGHDT and CDR2 as YYEEEE. The CDR3 has 17 residues. Deletions cut 4 bases from V and 0 bases from J, with 17 bases between. The CDR3 sequence: CASSRGGGSLAKNIQYF. The CDR3 DNA sequence: TGTGCCAGCAGCCGCGGCGGCGGAAGTCTAGCCAAAAACATTCAGTACTTC.